Sequencing of this T cell receptor (beta chain) was carried out in a study of T cells in Graves' hyperthyroidism and ophthalmopathy. Study-wide background: Peripheral blood was obtained at initial diagnosis, preceding any treatment.

Whole-study results and caveats: Ophthalmopathy got predicted by the model a median roughly 6.4 months before its onset. In the analysis, a 13 V-J model separated ophthalmopathy from stable hyperthyroidism.

Authors of the study amplified TCR beta CDR3 regions from RNA transcripts. With the HTBI primer set, the TCR CDR3 went through a first round of RT-PCR. TCRdb analysed the multiplex PCR reads with MiXCR anew, one entry per CDR3 protein. The sample has roughly 290,000 distinct CDR3 sequences; 13% are singletons. The CDR3 contains 14 residues. Per the germline V gene, CDR1 is KGHSH and CDR2 is LQKENI. Trimming shortened V by 6 bases and J by 2 bases, and 13 bases separated the two germline ends. A note on this clonotype: Its antigen is unknown.

The specimen was blood. This receptor was obtained from a woman aged 25 to 39 with Graves' hyperthyroidism that later progressed to Graves' ophthalmopathy. V and J are TRBV18 and TRBJ1-1, with a weak D call TRBD1 (5 bases). The CDR3 bases are TGTGCCAGCTCCCTCCTCAGGGAAAACACTGAAGCTTTCTTT. This encodes CASSLLRENTEAFF.